The following is a T cell receptor (beta chain) sequence with its context. The antigen is undetermined. The sample comes from a study of beta chain features in type 1 diabetes. The study, taken as a whole, reports: The study notes PCR might favor shorter templates equally in patients and controls.

Expressed TCRB transcripts were sequenced, since all the RNA that had been isolated was reverse transcribed. Clones were sequenced by immunoSEQ multiplex PCR, and TCRdb holds only the in-frame ones, with some missing. The table includes approximately 170,000 clones, approximately 9.1% detected once. The sequence derives from a woman between 18 and 29 years old in good health. Sequencing input: central memory CD4+ T cells from blood.

In DNA, the CDR3 is TGCGCCAGCAGCTTGACAGGCGCTCCCTACGAGCAGTACTTC. Translating gives CASSLTGAPYEQYF. The chain employs TRBV5-1 and TRBJ2-7; D may be TRBD1 (5 bases). The V and J ends lost 1 base and 2 bases respectively, with 10 bases between them. Germline V gene lookup returns CDR1 SGHRS and CDR2 YFSETQ. This CDR3 spans 14 amino acids.